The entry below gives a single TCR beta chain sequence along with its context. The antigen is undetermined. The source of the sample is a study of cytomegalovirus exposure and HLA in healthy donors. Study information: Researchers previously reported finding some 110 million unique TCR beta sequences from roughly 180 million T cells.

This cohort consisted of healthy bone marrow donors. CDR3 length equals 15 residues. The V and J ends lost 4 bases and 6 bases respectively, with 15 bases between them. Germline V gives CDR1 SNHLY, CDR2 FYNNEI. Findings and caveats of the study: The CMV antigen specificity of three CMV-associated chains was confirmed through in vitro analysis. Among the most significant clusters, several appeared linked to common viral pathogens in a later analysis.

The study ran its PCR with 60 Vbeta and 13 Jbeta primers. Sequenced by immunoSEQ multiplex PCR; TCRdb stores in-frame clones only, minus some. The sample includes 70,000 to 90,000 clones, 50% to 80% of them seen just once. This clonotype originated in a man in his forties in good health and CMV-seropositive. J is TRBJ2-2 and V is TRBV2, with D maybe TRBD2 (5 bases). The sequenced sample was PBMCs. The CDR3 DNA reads TGTGCCAGCAGTGCCCTAGCAAGGCGCGCCGGGGAGCTGTTTTTT. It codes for CASSALARRAGELFF.